Listed below are T cell receptor beta chains from one sample, sequenced in a study of human T cells and chemical hapten exposure. TCRdb reprocessed the reads with MiXCR, giving one entry per CDR3 protein. In the table there are about 120,000 distinct CDR3 sequences, 6.5% to 10% of which are singletons. Material for sequencing was whole blood. These receptors came from a human donor in good health. Some clones in this sample may be carry-over from other donors' samples. Each CDR3 is given with its conserved first and last residue. A D gene is named only where the DNA matches it firmly. Size is omitted from some rows. Given values are once, few, many or a class for expanded clones.

v_call	d_call	clone_size	j_call	cdr3_nt	cdr3_aa
TRBV11-3	TRBD1	NA	TRBJ1-5	TGTGCCAGCAGCTTAGACGTCAGGGGGAAAAGCAATCAGCCCCAGCATTTT	CASSLDVRGKSNQPQHF
TRBV6-5	TRBD1	few	TRBJ2-5	TGTGCCAGCAGTTACTCGGGACAGGGGGCTGGAGAGACCCAGTACTTC	CASSYSGQGAGETQYF
TRBV6-2/TRBV6-3	NA	many	TRBJ2-3	TGTGCCAGCAGTTACTCGTTACTCGCTACGCAGTATTTT	CASSYSLLATQYF
TRBV21-1	NA	NA	TRBJ2-2	TGTGCCAGCAAGGTTGTCGGGGAGCTGTTTTTT	CASKVVGELFF
TRBV19	NA	few	TRBJ2-2	TGTGCCAGTAGTGACGACAGCCCCCTCCCCACCGGGGAGCTGTTTTTT	CASSDDSPLPTGELFF
TRBV7-9	TRBD2	NA	TRBJ2-5	TGTGCCAGCAGCGGACTAGCGGGGCAAGAGACCCAGTACTTC	CASSGLAGQETQYF
TRBV20-1	NA	NA	TRBJ2-5	TGCAGTGCTAGCGTGGGGCAAGAGACCCAGTACTTC	CSASVGQETQYF
TRBV18	NA	NA	TRBJ2-3	TGTGCCAGCTCGCCGGGGCCCACAGATACGCAGTATTTT	CASSPGPTDTQYF
TRBV12-3/TRBV12-4	TRBD2	few	TRBJ2-1	TGTGCCAGCAGTCCCCCGACTAGCCAGAGGTCCTACAATGAGCAGTTCTTC	CASSPPTSQRSYNEQFF
TRBV11-2	TRBD1	many	TRBJ2-2	TGTGCCAGCAGCCCCCGACAGGGGTGGAACACCGGGGAGCTGTTTTTT	CASSPRQGWNTGELFF
TRBV6-2/TRBV6-3	TRBD1	NA	TRBJ1-4	TGTGCCAGCAGTACGTTGGACAGGGGGAGACCTAATGAAAAACTGTTTTTT	CASSTLDRGRPNEKLFF
TRBV3-1	NA	few	TRBJ1-5	TGTGCCAGCAGCCAAGAGGGGGCTGGCAATCAGCCCCAGCATTTT	CASSQEGAGNQPQHF
TRBV5-6	TRBD1	NA	TRBJ2-4	TGTGCCAGCAGCTCCCTAGGACAGGGGAAAGCCAAAAACATTCAGTACTTC	CASSSLGQGKAKNIQYF
TRBV27	NA	many	TRBJ1-1	TGTGCCAGCAGTGTACGGGGGGTCCCTGAAGCTTTCTTT	CASSVRGVPEAFF
TRBV29-1	NA	few	TRBJ2-7	TGCAGCGTTGTAGCCCAGCGGCAGTCCTCCTACGAGCAGTACTTC	CSVVAQRQSSYEQYF
TRBV10-3	NA	NA	TRBJ2-1	TGTGCCATCAGTGAGTCTCGACAACACAATGAGCAGTTCTTC	CAISESRQHNEQFF
TRBV12-3/TRBV12-4	TRBD2	few	TRBJ2-5	TGTGCCAGCAGTTTAGCGCGGTTAGCGGGTCAAGAGACCCAGTACTTC	CASSLARLAGQETQYF
TRBV12-3/TRBV12-4	TRBD2	few	TRBJ2-7	TGTGCCAGCAGTTCCGGGACTAGCGGACAAGACTCCTACGAGCAGTACTTC	CASSSGTSGQDSYEQYF
TRBV20-1	TRBD1	NA	TRBJ2-3	TGCAGTGCTAGAGTGACAGGGGGCGCGGGAGATACGCAGTATTTT	CSARVTGGAGDTQYF
TRBV4-3	TRBD1	few	TRBJ1-1	TGCGCCAGCAGCCAAGAGTTGGGACAGGGCAGGGCTTTCTTT	CASSQELGQGRAFF
TRBV5-1	TRBD2	many	TRBJ2-5	TGCGCCAGCAGCTTGGAACTAGCGGGAAACCAAGAGACCCAGTACTTC	CASSLELAGNQETQYF
TRBV18	NA	NA	TRBJ2-3	TGTGCCAGCTCACCGACGGCAGGGCGAGCAGATACGCAGTATTTT	CASSPTAGRADTQYF
TRBV7-2	NA	NA	TRBJ2-4	TGTGCCAGCAGCTTAGCCACCCCAGGGGATTTGTTGAACATTCAGTACTTC	CASSLATPGDLLNIQYF
TRBV24-1	TRBD2	few	TRBJ2-1	TGTGCCACCAGTGACACTGGGACTAGCGGGAGGATGTTGGTGCAGTTCTTC	CATSDTGTSGRMLVQFF
TRBV6-1	NA	NA	TRBJ1-3	TGTGCCAGCAGGGGCTCTGGAAACACCATATATTTT	CASRGSGNTIYF
TRBV7-2	NA	NA	TRBJ2-7	TGTGCCAGCAGCTTCTCCGGGGGTGGTGTCTACGAGCAGTACTTC	CASSFSGGGVYEQYF
TRBV5-1	TRBD2	many	TRBJ2-5	TGCGCCAGCAGCTTGGGGGAGGGACAAGAGACCCAGTACTTC	CASSLGEGQETQYF
TRBV9	TRBD1	many	TRBJ2-6	TGTGCCAGCAGCAAACAGGGGGCCCCCTCTGGGGCCAACGTCCTGACTTTC	CASSKQGAPSGANVLTF
TRBV6-1	TRBD1	many	TRBJ1-5	TGTGCCAGCAGTGACCGGGACAGGGGGCCCCCCAATCAGCCCCAGCATTTT	CASSDRDRGPPNQPQHF
TRBV7-9	TRBD2	many	TRBJ2-1	TGTGCCAGCAGCCCAGGACTAGTCTCCTCCTACAATGAGCAGTTCTTC	CASSPGLVSSYNEQFF
TRBV11-1	TRBD2	few	TRBJ2-1	TGTGCCAGCAGCTTAGCGGCACTAGCGGGAGGGCGGTCTCTTAACAATGAGCAGTTCTTC	CASSLAALAGGRSLNNEQFF
TRBV6-1	NA	many	TRBJ1-5	TGTGCCAGCAGTGAAGCAAAGTCAGGGAAGAGGGAGCCCCAGCATTTT	CASSEAKSGKREPQHF
TRBV7-2	TRBD2	many	TRBJ2-1	TGTGCCAGCAGCCCCCGGCTAGCGGGAGCTGAGCAGTTCTTC	CASSPRLAGAEQFF
TRBV12-3/TRBV12-4	NA	many	TRBJ2-3	TGTGCCAGCAGCCCCTGGAGGGGCACAGATACGCAGTATTTT	CASSPWRGTDTQYF